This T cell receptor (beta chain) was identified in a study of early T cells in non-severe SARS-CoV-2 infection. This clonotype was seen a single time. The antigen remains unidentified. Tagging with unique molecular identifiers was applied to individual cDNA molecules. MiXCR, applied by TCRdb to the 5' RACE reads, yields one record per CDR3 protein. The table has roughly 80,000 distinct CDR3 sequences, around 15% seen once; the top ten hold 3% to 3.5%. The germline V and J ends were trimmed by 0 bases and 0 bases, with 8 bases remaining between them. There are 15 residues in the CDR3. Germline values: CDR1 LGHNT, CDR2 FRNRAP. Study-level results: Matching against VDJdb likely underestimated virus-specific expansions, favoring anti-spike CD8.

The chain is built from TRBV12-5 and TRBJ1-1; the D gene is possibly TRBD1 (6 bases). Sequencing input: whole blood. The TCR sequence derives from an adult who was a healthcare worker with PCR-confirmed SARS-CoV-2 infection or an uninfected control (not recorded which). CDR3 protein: CASGLVPGVNTEAFF. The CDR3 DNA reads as TGTGCTAGTGGTTTGGTACCAGGGGTGAACACTGAAGCTTTCTTT.